This section outlines one T cell receptor beta chain sequence together with its context. In germline, CDR1 is SGHTA, CDR2 FQGTGA. This CDR3 is built from 13 residues. The V and J ends lost 5 bases and 2 bases, in that order; junction bases with no gene match: 2. This entry belongs to a study of blood T cell repertoires in COVID-19. Study-level background: Spain, Italy and the United States supplied samples that represented acute and convalescent COVID-19. PBMCs, B-cell-depleted T cells, or T cells provided the cDNA or gDNA that made up the material.

In the original analysis: Estimates of nucleated cell counts were drawn from the amplification of reference gene primers. The repertoire was sequenced with immunoSEQ multiplex PCR; TCRdb's copy has only in-frame clones and lacks some. That table is the source of V, J and clone size, and D and trimming were worked out from the DNA. The table includes tens of thousands of clones, roughly 90% detected once. The rearrangement uses TRBV7-3 and TRBJ2-7; 8 bases fit TRBD1. Sample: peripheral blood. The receptor was derived from a human donor in a cohort sampled during active COVID-19. The CDR3 coding sequence is TGTGCCAGCAGCGTACAGGGGGCCTACGAGCAGTACTTC. This codes for CASSVQGAYEQYF.